This entry lists 22 T cell receptor beta chains sequenced from one sample in a study of cytomegalovirus exposure and HLA in healthy donors. With 60 Vbeta and 13 Jbeta primers, the PCR was carried out. The repertoire was sequenced with immunoSEQ multiplex PCR; TCRdb's copy has only in-frame clones and lacks some. The table shows under 150,000 clones, with about 80% occurring only once. The sequenced material came from PBMCs. These receptors originate from a man in his late teens or twenties in good health and CMV-seronegative.

The rearrangement uses TRBV5-1 and TRBJ2-3, with 11 bases fitting TRBD1. Germline lookup yields CDR1 SGHRS and CDR2 YFSETQ. The CDR3 has 16 amino acids. Trimming removed 4 bases from V and 3 bases from J; junction bases left unmatched: 7. DNA for the CDR3: TGCGCCAGCAGCCTGGCCCGGGACAGGGGGACAGATACGCAGTATTTT. Translating gives CASSLARDRGTDTQYF.

The CDR3 reads CSVRTGGNGATNEKLFF. CDR3 bases: TGCAGCGTTCGGACAGGGGGGAATGGAGCAACTAATGAAAAACTGTTTTTT. The chain combines TRBV29-1 with TRBJ1-4, with 10 nucleotides matching TRBD1. Trimming cost V 5 bases and J 0 bases; bases outside gene matches: 9. The CDR3 loop spans 17 amino acids. Germline V gene sequence: CDR1 SQVTM, CDR2 ANQGSEA.

V usage is TRBV18 and J usage is TRBJ2-5; 7 nucleotides align to TRBD1. TRBJ2-7 matches the DNA end more closely, so the J call is doubtful. CDR3 length: 14 amino acids. Germline values: CDR1 KGHSH, CDR2 LQKENI. The CDR3 region has the DNA TGTGCCAGCTCACCACGACAGGGAGTCTACGAGCAGTACTTC. This sequence encodes CASSPRQGVYEQYF.

The V and J genes are TRBV28 and TRBJ1-4; D unresolved. This CDR3 has 14 residues. Trimming removed 7 bases from V and 7 bases from J, with 16 bases in between. Germline-derived CDR1 and CDR2 are MDHEN and SYDVKM. CDR3 DNA sequence: TGTGCCAGCACCCTATTGGCCGGAGGTGAAAAACTGTTTTTT. This codes for CASTLLAGGEKLFF.

This clone was seen a few times. V usage is TRBV7-9 and J usage is TRBJ2-7; TRBD1 matches 7 bases. The CDR3 sequence is 14 residues long. Germline assignment: CDR1 SEHNR and CDR2 FQNEAQ (reference sequence). The V gene end was trimmed by 5 bases and the J gene end by 0 bases; junction bases not matched to a gene: 4. The CDR3 region is CASSVGQHSYEQYF. The CDR3 DNA reads as TGTGCCAGCAGCGTGGGACAGCACTCCTACGAGCAGTACTTC.

This clone was recorded once. The chain recombines TRBV19 with TRBJ1-5; D perhaps matches TRBD1 (6 bases). The V end was cut by 5 bases, the J end by 2 bases, with 13 bases between. The germline CDR1 and CDR2 sequences are LNHDA and SQIVND (reference sequence). The CDR3 loop spans 15 amino acids. The CDR3 is CASSADSGGNQPQHF. The CDR3 DNA is TGTGCCAGTAGTGCCGATTCAGGGGGCAATCAGCCCCAGCATTTT. Complete variable domain (other parts from reference TRBV19 and TRBJ1-5): DGGITQSPKYLFRKEGQNVTLSCEQNLNHDAMYWYRQDPGQGLRLIYYSQIVNDFQKGDIAEGYSVSREKKESFPLTVTSAQKNPTAFYLCASSADSGGNQPQHFGDGTRLSIL.

The rearrangement links TRBV28 to TRBJ2-7, with a weak D call TRBD1 (6 bases). Per the germline V gene, CDR1 is MDHEN and CDR2 is SYDVKM. There are 14 residues in the CDR3. V was shortened by 6 bases and J by 0 bases, with 12 bases between the two germline ends. The CDR3, as DNA: TGTGCCAGCAGGTACCAGGGGAGCTCCTACGAGCAGTACTTC. Protein: CASRYQGSSYEQYF.

The chain has TRBV29-1 and TRBJ2-6, with D perhaps TRBD2 (5 bases). The CDR3 covers 13 residues. Trimming cost V 4 bases and J 2 bases, with 6 bases left between them. Germline V gene data show CDR1 as SQVTM and CDR2 as ANQGSEA. CDR3 sequence: CSVAGTGANVLTF. Written as DNA, the CDR3 is TGCAGCGTTGCGGGGACTGGGGCCAACGTCCTGACTTTC.

This clone was counted between two and nine times. This chain links TRBV11-3 with TRBJ2-6; D is possibly TRBD2 (6 bases). This CDR3 contains 15 residues. V lost 6 bases, J lost 1 base, and 10 bases lay in between. Germline V gene data show CDR1 as SGHNT and CDR2 as YENEEA. The CDR3 nucleotides are TGTGCCAGCAGGGTGGGGGGATCTGGGGCCAACGTCCTGACTTTC. It is translated as CASRVGGSGANVLTF.

The V and J genes are TRBV14 and TRBJ1-1; D remains ambiguous. Trimming took off 2 bases at V and 4 bases at J, with 14 bases between the two ends. The CDR3 totals 15 residues. Germline V gene lookup returns CDR1 SGHDN and CDR2 FVKESK. CDR3 in amino acids: CASSQMLRDPTEAFF. The DNA of the CDR3 is TGTGCCAGCAGCCAAATGCTCCGGGATCCCACTGAAGCTTTCTTT.

This clone came up a few times. The chain is built from TRBV6-6 and TRBJ1-1; no definite D call. This CDR3 has 15 residues. V lost 0 bases and J 1 base, leaving 9 bases between the germline ends. Germline V lookup: CDR1 MNHNY, CDR2 SVGAGI (reference sequence). CDR3 residues: CASSYSRAGNTEAFF. CDR3 DNA sequence: TGTGCCAGCAGTTACTCGAGGGCAGGGAACACTGAAGCTTTCTTT.

The chain is built from TRBV7-2 and TRBJ2-1; possible D gene TRBD2, 5 bases. Trimming left V 3 bases short and J 2 bases short, with 14 bases between. The germline gives CDR1 SGHTA, CDR2 FQGNSA. The CDR3 consists of 16 residues. Here the CDR3 reads CASSFSGPGAYNEQFF. The CDR3 DNA is TGTGCCAGCAGCTTTTCGGGTCCCGGGGCCTACAATGAGCAGTTCTTC.

This chain joins TRBV4-2 and TRBJ2-1; TRBD2 aligns across 10 bases. CDR1 and CDR2 from the germline V gene are LGHNA and YNFKEQ. The V gene end was trimmed by 0 bases and the J gene end by 8 bases; junction bases not matched to a gene: 16. This CDR3 contains 19 residues. Here the CDR3 reads CASSQDSLGASGSIYEQFF. Here the CDR3 DNA reads TGTGCCAGCAGCCAAGATTCATTGGGGGCTAGCGGGAGCATCTATGAGCAGTTCTTC.

The chain links TRBV28 to TRBJ2-2; tentative D call: TRBD2 (7 bases). Trimming removed 7 bases at V and 7 bases at J, with 16 bases between. Looked up from germline, CDR1 is MDHEN and CDR2 is SYDVKM. The CDR3 consists of 14 residues. CDR3 in amino acids: CASNVGGAGGELFF. The DNA for the CDR3 is TGTGCCAGCAACGTGGGGGGGGCGGGCGGGGAGCTGTTTTTT.

The rearrangement joins TRBV7-6 to TRBJ1-2, with 9 positions matching TRBD1. The germline gives CDR1 SGHVS, CDR2 FNYEAQ. This CDR3 has 17 amino acids. J was trimmed by 0 bases and V by 5 bases; bases with no gene match: 10. The CDR3 is CASSEMTGGDPNYGYTF. CDR3 in DNA: TGTGCCAGCAGCGAGATGACAGGGGGGGATCCTAACTATGGCTACACCTTC.

This clone was observed once. The CDR3 region is CASSWTSAFNTGELFF. CDR3 in DNA: TGCGCCAGCAGCTGGACTAGCGCTTTTAACACCGGGGAGCTGTTTTTT. The chain has TRBV5-1 and TRBJ2-2; the match to TRBD2 covers 9 bases. The CDR3 length is 16 residues. CDR1 and CDR2 (germline): SGHRS, YFSETQ. With V trimmed by 3 bases and J by 2 bases, 5 bases remained unmatched. The variable domain in full, with the rest retrieved from reference TRBV5-1 and TRBJ2-2, is KAGVTQTPRYLIKTRGQQVTLSCSPISGHRSVSWYQQTPGQGLQFLFEYFSETQRNKGNFPGRFSGRQFSNSRSEMNVSTLELGDSALYLCASSWTSAFNTGELFFGEGSRLTVL.

In its sample, this clone was seen a few times. The V gene is TRBV5-8, the J gene TRBJ1-1; D call uncertain. Germline CDR1 reads SGHTS; CDR2 reads YDEGEE. The CDR3 covers 12 residues. V was pared by 4 bases and J by 11 bases, with 15 bases between. The CDR3 sequence: CASSLVTMRAFF. CDR3 bases: TGTGCCAGCAGCCTGGTAACCATGAGGGCTTTCTTT.

The J gene is TRBJ1-5, the V gene TRBV19; a weak D match, TRBD1 (6 bases). Trimming stripped 9 bases from V and 6 bases from J, with 18 bases between. The CDR3 is 14 residues long. CDR1 and CDR2 from the germline V gene are LNHDA and SQIVND (reference sequence). CDR3 coding DNA: TGTGCCAGGATCCGTCGGGGGGCGGGTCAGCCCCAGCATTTT. It yields the protein CARIRRGAGQPQHF.

Here the CDR3 reads CASSVDTRAGEAFF. The CDR3 DNA sequence: TGTGCCAGCAGCGTTGATACCCGGGCAGGGGAAGCTTTCTTT. This rearrangement joins TRBV5-6 to TRBJ1-1; D may be TRBD1 (5 bases). The CDR3 length is 14 residues. The ends were cut back, 4 bases at V and 8 bases at J, with 18 bases in the middle. From germline, CDR1 is SGHDT and CDR2 YYEEEE.

Only a few counts were recorded for this clone. This chain links TRBV27 with TRBJ2-1; 11 nucleotides align to TRBD2. Germline V gene lookup returns CDR1 MNHEY and CDR2 SMNVEV (reference sequence). This CDR3 is 14 amino acids long. With V trimmed by 7 bases and J by 8 bases, 7 bases remained unmatched. The CDR3 loop reads CASKLTSGIYEQFF. The CDR3 DNA follows: TGTGCCAGCAAATTGACTAGCGGGATATATGAGCAGTTCTTC.

V usage is TRBV4-1 and J usage is TRBJ2-2; the match to TRBD2 covers 14 bases. CDR3 size: 19 residues. V was clipped by 3 bases and J by 8 bases; unmatched bases: 14. The germline V gene encodes CDR1 MGHRA and CDR2 YSYEKL. CDR3 nucleotides: TGCGCCAGCAGCCATGAACATGGGACTAGCGGGGGAGGTACTGGGGAGCTGTTTTTT. Protein product: CASSHEHGTSGGGTGELFF.

The CDR3 DNA reads as TGTGCCAGCAGAGCACAGGGAGGGAATAACTATGGCTACACCTTC. It encodes CASRAQGGNNYGYTF. The chain links TRBV6-5 to TRBJ1-2, with a possible D match to TRBD1 (6 bases). Germline loops: CDR1 MNHEY, CDR2 SVGAGI. Between the trimmed V and J ends, which lost 6 bases and 1 base, there was a span of 15 bases. The CDR3 spans 15 residues.